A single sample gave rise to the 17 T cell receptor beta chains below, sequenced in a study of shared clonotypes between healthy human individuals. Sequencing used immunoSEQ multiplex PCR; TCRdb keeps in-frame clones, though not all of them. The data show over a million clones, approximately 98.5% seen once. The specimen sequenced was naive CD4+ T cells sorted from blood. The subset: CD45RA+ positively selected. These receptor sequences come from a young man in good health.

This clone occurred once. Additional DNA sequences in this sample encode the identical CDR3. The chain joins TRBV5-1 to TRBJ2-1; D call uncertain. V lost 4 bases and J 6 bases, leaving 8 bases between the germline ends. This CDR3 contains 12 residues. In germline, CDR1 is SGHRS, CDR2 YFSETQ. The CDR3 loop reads CASSLTRNEQFF. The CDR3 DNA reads TGCGCCAGCAGCCTCACCCGCAATGAGCAGTTCTTC. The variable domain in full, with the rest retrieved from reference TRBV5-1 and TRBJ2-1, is KAGVTQTPRYLIKTRGQQVTLSCSPISGHRSVSWYQQTPGQGLQFLFEYFSETQRNKGNFPGRFSGRQFSNSRSEMNVSTLELGDSALYLCASSLTRNEQFFGPGTRLTVL.

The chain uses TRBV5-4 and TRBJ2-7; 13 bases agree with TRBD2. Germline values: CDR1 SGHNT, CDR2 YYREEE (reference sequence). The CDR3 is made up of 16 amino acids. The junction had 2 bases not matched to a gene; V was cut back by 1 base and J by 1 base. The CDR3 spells CASSLRGLAGSYEQYF. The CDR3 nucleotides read TGTGCCAGCAGCTTGCGGGGACTAGCGGGATCCTACGAGCAGTACTTC.

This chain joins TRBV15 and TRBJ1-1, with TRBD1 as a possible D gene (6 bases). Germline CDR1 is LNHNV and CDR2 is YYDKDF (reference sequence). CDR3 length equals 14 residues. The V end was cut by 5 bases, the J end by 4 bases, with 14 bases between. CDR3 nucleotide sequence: TGTGCCACCAGCCGGGGGCGCCAGGGCACTGAAGCTTTCTTT. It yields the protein CATSRGRQGTEAFF.

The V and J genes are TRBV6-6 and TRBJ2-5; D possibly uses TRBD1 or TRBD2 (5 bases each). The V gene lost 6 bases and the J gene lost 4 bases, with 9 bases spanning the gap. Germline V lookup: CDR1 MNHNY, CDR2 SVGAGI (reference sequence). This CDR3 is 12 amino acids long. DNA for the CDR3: TGTGCCAGCAGCGCAGGGAGAGAGACCCAGTACTTC. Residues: CASSAGRETQYF.

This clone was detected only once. Here the CDR3 DNA reads TGCGCCAGCAGCAAGGGGGGGTTTATACGGCCCCAGCATTTT. Encoded protein: CASSKGGFIRPQHF. J is TRBJ1-5 and V is TRBV10-2, with D possibly being TRBD1 (6 bases). This CDR3 comprises 14 residues. V was shortened by 6 bases and J by 9 bases, with 18 bases between the two germline ends. CDR1 and CDR2 from the germline V gene are WSHSY and SAAADI.

CDR3 sequence reads: CASSPDRGHSSYNEQFF. The CDR3 coding sequence is TGCGCCAGCAGCCCGGACAGGGGTCACAGCTCCTACAATGAGCAGTTCTTC. This rearrangement joins TRBV5-1 to TRBJ2-1; 9 bases match TRBD1. This CDR3 is 17 amino acids long. V lost 4 bases to trimming and J lost 0 bases; unmatched junction nucleotides: 8. Germline CDR1 is SGHRS and CDR2 is YFSETQ.

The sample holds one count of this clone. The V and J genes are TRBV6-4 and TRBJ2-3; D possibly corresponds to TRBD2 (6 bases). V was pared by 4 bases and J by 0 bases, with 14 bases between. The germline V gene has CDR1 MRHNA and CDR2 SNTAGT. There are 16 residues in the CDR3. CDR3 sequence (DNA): TGTGCCAGCAGTGTACTGGCGGGGACTAGCACAGATACGCAGTATTTT. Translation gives CASSVLAGTSTDTQYF.

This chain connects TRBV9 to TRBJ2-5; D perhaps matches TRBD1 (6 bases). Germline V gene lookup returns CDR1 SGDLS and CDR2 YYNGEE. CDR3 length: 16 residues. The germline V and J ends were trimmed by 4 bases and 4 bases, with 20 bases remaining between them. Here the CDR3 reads CASSPLGHSARETQYF. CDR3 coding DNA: TGTGCCAGCAGCCCCCTGGGACATTCGGCGCGAGAGACCCAGTACTTC.

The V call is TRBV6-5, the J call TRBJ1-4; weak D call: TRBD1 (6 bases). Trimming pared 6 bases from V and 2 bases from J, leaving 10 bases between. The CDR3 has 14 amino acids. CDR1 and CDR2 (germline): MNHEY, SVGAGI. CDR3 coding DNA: TGTGCCAGCAGGGACAGTGTCACTAATGAAAAACTGTTTTTT. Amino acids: CASRDSVTNEKLFF.

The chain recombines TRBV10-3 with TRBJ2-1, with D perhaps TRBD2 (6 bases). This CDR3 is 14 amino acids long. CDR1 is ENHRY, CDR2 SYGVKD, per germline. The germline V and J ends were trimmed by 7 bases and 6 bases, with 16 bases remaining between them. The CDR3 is CAIMEGLSTNEQFF. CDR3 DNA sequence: TGTGCCATCATGGAGGGATTGAGTACCAATGAGCAGTTCTTC.

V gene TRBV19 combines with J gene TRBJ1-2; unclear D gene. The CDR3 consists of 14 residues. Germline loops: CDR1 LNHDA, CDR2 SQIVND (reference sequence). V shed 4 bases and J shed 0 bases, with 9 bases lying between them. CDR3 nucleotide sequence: TGTGCCAGTAGTACACAGCCGACTAACTATGGCTACACCTTC. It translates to CASSTQPTNYGYTF.

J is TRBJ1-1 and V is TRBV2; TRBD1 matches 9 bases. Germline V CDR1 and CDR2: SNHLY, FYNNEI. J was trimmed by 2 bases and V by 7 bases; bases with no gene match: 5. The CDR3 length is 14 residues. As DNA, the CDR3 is TGTGCCAGCACTAACAGGGGGCTAAACACTGAAGCTTTCTTT. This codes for CASTNRGLNTEAFF.

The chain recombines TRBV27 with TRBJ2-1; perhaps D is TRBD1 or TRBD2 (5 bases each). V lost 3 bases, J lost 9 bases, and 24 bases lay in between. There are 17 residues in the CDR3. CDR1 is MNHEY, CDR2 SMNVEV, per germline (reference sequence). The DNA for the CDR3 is TGTGCCAGCAGTTTTCCAGGTAGGGGTCTAGCCGTAACTGAGCAGTTCTTC. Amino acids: CASSFPGRGLAVTEQFF.

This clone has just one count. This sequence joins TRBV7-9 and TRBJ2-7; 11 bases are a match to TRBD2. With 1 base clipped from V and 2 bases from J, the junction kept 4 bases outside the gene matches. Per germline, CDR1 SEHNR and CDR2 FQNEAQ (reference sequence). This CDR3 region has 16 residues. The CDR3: CASSLEGTSGAYEQYF. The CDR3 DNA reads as TGTGCCAGCAGCTTAGAGGGGACTAGCGGTGCCTACGAGCAGTACTTC.

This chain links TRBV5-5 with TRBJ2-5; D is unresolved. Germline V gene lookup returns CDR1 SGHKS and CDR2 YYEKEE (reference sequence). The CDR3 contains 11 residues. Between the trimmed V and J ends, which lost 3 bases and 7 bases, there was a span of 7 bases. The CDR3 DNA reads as TGTGCCAGCAGCTCCGAACGGACCCAGTACTTC. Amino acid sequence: CASSSERTQYF.

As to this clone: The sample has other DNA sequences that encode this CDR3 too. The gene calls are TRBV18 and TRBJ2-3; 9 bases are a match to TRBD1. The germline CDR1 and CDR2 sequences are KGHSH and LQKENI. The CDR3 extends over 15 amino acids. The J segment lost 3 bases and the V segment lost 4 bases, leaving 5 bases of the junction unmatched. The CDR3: CASSQGQGGTDTQYF. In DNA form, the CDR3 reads TGTGCCAGCTCACAGGGACAGGGTGGAACAGATACGCAGTATTTT.

Written as DNA, the CDR3 is TGTGCCTGGAGTGTAGGGGGGCTGGTGAACACTGAAGCTTTCTTT. This translates into CAWSVGGLVNTEAFF. This chain joins TRBV30 and TRBJ1-1; possibly TRBD1 for D (6 bases). The germline gives CDR1 GTSNPN, CDR2 SVGIG (reference sequence). The CDR3 runs to 15 residues. Trimming took 0 bases from V and 0 from J, leaving 11 bases between them.